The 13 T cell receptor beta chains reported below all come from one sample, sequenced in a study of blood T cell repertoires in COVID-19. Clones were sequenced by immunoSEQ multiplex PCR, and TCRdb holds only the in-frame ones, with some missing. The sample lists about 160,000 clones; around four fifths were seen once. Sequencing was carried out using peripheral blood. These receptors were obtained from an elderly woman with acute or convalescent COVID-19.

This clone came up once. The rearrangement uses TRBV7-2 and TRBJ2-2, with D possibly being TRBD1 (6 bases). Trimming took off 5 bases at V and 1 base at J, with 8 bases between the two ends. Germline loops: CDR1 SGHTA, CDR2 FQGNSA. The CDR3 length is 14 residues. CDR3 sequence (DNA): TGTGCCAGCAGCAAACAGGGGAACACCGGGGAGCTGTTTTTT. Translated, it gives CASSKQGNTGELFF.

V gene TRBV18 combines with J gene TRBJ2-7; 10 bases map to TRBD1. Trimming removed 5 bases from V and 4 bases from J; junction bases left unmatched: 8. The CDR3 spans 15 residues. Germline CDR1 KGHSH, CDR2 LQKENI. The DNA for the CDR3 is TGTGCCAGCTCAGCAGGACAGGGGGTGTCGTACGAGCAGTACTTC. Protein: CASSAGQGVSYEQYF.

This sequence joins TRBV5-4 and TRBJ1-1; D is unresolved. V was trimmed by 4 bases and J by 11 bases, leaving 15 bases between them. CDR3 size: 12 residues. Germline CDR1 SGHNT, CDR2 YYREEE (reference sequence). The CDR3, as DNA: TGTGCCAGCAGCCCAACCTCAGGCAAGGCTTTCTTT. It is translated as CASSPTSGKAFF.

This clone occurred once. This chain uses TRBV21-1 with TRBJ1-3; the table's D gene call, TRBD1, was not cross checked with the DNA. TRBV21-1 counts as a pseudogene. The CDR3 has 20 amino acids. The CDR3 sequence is CASTFKVYDRGQLTGNTIYF. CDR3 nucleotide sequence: TGTGCCAGCACCTTCAAAGTTTACGACAGGGGGCAGCTGACTGGAAACACCATATATTTT.

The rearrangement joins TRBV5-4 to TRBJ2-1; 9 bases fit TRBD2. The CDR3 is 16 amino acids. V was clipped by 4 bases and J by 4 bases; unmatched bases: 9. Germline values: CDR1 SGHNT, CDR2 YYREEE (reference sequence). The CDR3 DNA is TGTGCCAGCAGCGCAGACGGGACTAGCCCTTACAATGAGCAGTTCTTC. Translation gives CASSADGTSPYNEQFF.

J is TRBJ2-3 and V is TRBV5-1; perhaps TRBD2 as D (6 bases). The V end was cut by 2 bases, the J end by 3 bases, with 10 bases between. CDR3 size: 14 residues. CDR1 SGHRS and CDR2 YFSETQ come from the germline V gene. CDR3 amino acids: CASSFGGVTDTQYF. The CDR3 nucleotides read TGCGCCAGCAGCTTCGGGGGTGTGACAGATACGCAGTATTTT.

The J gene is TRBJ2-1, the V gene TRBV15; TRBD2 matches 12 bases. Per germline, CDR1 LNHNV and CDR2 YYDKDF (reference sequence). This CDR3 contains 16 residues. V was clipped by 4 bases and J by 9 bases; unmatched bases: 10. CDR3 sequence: CATSIRLAGGDGEQFF. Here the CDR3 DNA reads TGTGCCACCAGCATCCGGCTAGCGGGAGGGGACGGTGAGCAGTTCTTC.

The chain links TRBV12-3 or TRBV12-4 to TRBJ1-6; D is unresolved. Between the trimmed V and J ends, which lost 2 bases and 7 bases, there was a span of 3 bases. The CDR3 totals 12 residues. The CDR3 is CASSLQNSPLHF. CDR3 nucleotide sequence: TGTGCCAGCAGTTTACAAAATTCACCCCTCCACTTT.

The CDR3 loop reads CASSLNTGGSEAFF. CDR3 nucleotides: TGTGCCAGCAGCCTCAATACAGGGGGCTCCGAAGCTTTCTTT. The chain uses TRBV11-2 and TRBJ1-1; TRBD1 agrees at 9 bases. The ends lost 5 bases at V and 8 bases at J; junction bases unmatched: 9. The CDR3 covers 14 residues. CDR1 and CDR2 (germline): SGHAT, FQNNGV.

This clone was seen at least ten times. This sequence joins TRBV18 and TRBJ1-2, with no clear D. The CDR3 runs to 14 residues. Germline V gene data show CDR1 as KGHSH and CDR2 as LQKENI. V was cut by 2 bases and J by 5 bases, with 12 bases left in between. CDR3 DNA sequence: TGTGCCAGCTCACCAGGTCAGCGGCTTTATGGCTACACCTTC. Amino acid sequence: CASSPGQRLYGYTF.

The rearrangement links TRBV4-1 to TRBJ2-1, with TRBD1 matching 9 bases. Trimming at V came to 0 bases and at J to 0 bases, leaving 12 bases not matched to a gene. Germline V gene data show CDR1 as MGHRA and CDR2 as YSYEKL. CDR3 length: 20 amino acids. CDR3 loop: CASSQDYGTGYANSYNEQFF. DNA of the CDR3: TGCGCCAGCAGCCAAGATTATGGGACAGGGTACGCAAACTCCTACAATGAGCAGTTCTTC.

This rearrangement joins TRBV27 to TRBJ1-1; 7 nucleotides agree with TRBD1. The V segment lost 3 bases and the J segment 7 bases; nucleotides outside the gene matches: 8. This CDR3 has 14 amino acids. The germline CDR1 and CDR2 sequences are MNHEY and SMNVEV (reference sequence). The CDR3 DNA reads TGTGCCAGCAGTTTTCAGGGGGGTTTGGGTGAAGCTTTCTTT. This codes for CASSFQGGLGEAFF.

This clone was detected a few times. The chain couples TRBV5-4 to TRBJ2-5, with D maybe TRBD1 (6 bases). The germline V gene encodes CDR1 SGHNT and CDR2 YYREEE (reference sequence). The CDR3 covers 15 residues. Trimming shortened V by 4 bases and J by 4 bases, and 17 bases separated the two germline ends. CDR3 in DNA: TGTGCCAGCAGCATACAGGGTCCGGTGGGAGAGACCCAGTACTTC. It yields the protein CASSIQGPVGETQYF.